This T cell receptor (beta chain) was documented in a study of regulatory T cells in long-lasting Graves disease. Study-level findings and limits: Few sampled subjects may have lowered accuracy. Persistent cases favored TRBV28, TRBJ1-2 and TRBJ2-5.

Arm-PCR of CDR3 regions with iRepertoire HTBI primers generated TCR beta libraries. Original handling: Among the samples, around 60 TRBV and around 15 TRBJ segments were identified. TCRdb analysed the multiplex PCR reads with MiXCR anew, one entry per CDR3 protein. The V and J calls, along with clone size, are taken from TCRdb and not from the paper's own processing. This table holds under 500,000 distinct CDR3 sequences, less than 25% found once. This clonotype has just a few counts. What it recognizes is unknown. Trimming shortened V by 6 bases and J by 0 bases, and 8 bases separated the two germline ends. This CDR3 comprises 14 residues. CDR1 and CDR2 from the germline V gene are MNHNS and SASEGT. Time point in this sample: persistent/refractory GD, antithyroid drugs over 5 years with positive TRAb. Making the TCR library involved RNA that had been extracted from PBMCs.

The receptor was isolated from a female donor with Graves disease. The sequencing here drew on peripheral blood mononuclear cells (PBMCs), taken when the disease was refractory, from a patient treated with antithyroid drugs. The chain carries TRBV6-1 and TRBJ2-2; D gene unclear. CDR3 loop: CASSELPNTGELFF. The CDR3 DNA reads as TGTGCCAGCAGCGAACTCCCGAACACCGGGGAGCTGTTTTTT.